A single sample gave rise to the 8 T cell receptor beta chains below, sequenced in a study of blood T cell repertoires in COVID-19. Repertoires were generated with immunoSEQ multiplex PCR, while TCRdb's copy carries only in-frame clones and drops some. The repertoire consists of about 240,000 clones, with around 88% occurring once and the leading ten covering more than 3.5%. Sequencing input: PBMCs or T cells enriched from blood (not recorded which). These TCRs come from a woman in her 30s who had recovered from COVID-19.

CDR3 DNA: TGTGCCAGCAGTCCCTTCCGGGACTCAAGCTCCTACAATGAGCAGTTCTTC. This sequence encodes CASSPFRDSSSYNEQFF. V usage is TRBV28 and J usage is TRBJ2-1, with a weak D call TRBD2 (6 bases). The CDR3 sequence is 17 residues long. Trimming removed 5 bases from V and 0 bases from J, with 17 bases in between. CDR1 MDHEN and CDR2 SYDVKM come from the germline V gene.

The gene calls are TRBV28 and TRBJ1-5, with D possibly matching TRBD1 (5 bases). This CDR3 comprises 19 residues. CDR1 is MDHEN and CDR2 is SYDVKM in the germline V gene. Trimming pared 6 bases from V and 4 bases from J, leaving 28 bases between. The DNA for the CDR3 is TGTGCCAGCAGCCTTTTAGGGGCCGCGGCAGGGTTTTGGAATCAGCCCCAGCATTTT. Its translation is CASSLLGAAAGFWNQPQHF.

About this clone itself: The sample carries other DNA sequences with the same CDR3. The chain is built from TRBV5-4 and TRBJ1-1; D is unresolved. The CDR3 has 13 amino acids. Trimming cost V 2 bases and J 0 bases, with 5 bases left between them. Germline CDR1 reads SGHNT; CDR2 reads YYREEE (reference sequence). CDR3 protein: CASSLQMNTEAFF. CDR3 DNA: TGTGCCAGCAGCTTACAGATGAACACTGAAGCTTTCTTT.

The rearrangement joins TRBV28 to TRBJ2-5; 12 bases match TRBD2. Germline V gene data show CDR1 as MDHEN and CDR2 as SYDVKM. The CDR3 runs to 15 residues. V trimming: 5 bases; J trimming: 4 bases; junction bases outside the gene matches: 5. The CDR3 protein is CASSPGLAGAETQYF. The CDR3 coding sequence is TGTGCCAGCAGTCCGGGACTAGCGGGCGCAGAGACCCAGTACTTC.

The rearrangement joins TRBV4-2 to TRBJ1-1, with D perhaps TRBD1 (6 bases). The CDR3 is made up of 16 amino acids. Germline V gives CDR1 LGHNA, CDR2 YNFKEQ. With 1 base removed from V and 1 base from J, the gap between germline ends came to 13 bases. CDR3 loop: CASSQGGLRGNTEAFF. DNA for the CDR3: TGTGCCAGCAGCCAAGGTGGCCTCAGGGGGAACACTGAAGCTTTCTTT.

The chain recombines TRBV15 with TRBJ2-1; D unclear. The CDR3 is 14 residues long. The V gene lost 0 bases and the J gene lost 7 bases, with 10 bases spanning the gap. Germline values: CDR1 LNHNV, CDR2 YYDKDF (reference sequence). The chain's CDR3 is CATSRDPTENEQFF. The CDR3 DNA follows: TGTGCCACCAGCAGAGATCCCACAGAGAATGAGCAGTTCTTC.

A single count supports this clone. This sequence joins TRBV9 and TRBJ1-1, with a possible D match to TRBD1 (5 bases). Germline CDR1 is SGDLS and CDR2 is YYNGEE. The CDR3 spans 15 residues. V was cut by 3 bases and J by 0 bases, with 12 bases left in between. The CDR3 spells CASSAHGQMNTEAFF. CDR3 DNA: TGTGCCAGCAGCGCGCACGGACAAATGAACACTGAAGCTTTCTTT.

This rearrangement joins TRBV27 to TRBJ2-1; TRBD2 agrees at 9 bases. CDR1 is MNHEY, CDR2 SMNVEV, per germline (reference sequence). The CDR3 runs 13 residues. The trim removed 5 bases at V and 9 bases at J, leaving 5 bases unmatched. The CDR3 is CASSAGLAIEQFF. CDR3 coding DNA: TGTGCCAGCAGTGCCGGACTAGCGATTGAGCAGTTCTTC.